This entry lists 15 T cell receptor beta chains sequenced from one sample in a study of cytomegalovirus exposure and HLA in healthy donors. PCR amplification relied on 60 Vbeta primers (plus 13 Jbeta primers). Method: immunoSEQ multiplex PCR; TCRdb's copy keeps in-frame clones and lacks some. The table lists approximately 150,000 clones, roughly 79% of them singletons. Sequences were obtained from PBMCs. These receptor sequences come from a woman in her twenties or thirties in good health and CMV-seronegative.

J is TRBJ2-1 and V is TRBV9; a weak D match, TRBD2 (6 bases). Germline CDR1 is SGDLS and CDR2 is YYNGEE. V gave up 4 bases and J gave up 0 bases, with 11 bases separating them. This CDR3 is 15 amino acids long. CDR3 residues: CASSQDYPSYNEQFF. The CDR3 DNA sequence: TGTGCCAGCAGCCAGGACTATCCCTCCTACAATGAGCAGTTCTTC.

This chain links TRBV2 with TRBJ1-2; D unresolved. This CDR3 is 14 amino acids long. Trimming stripped 2 bases from V and 8 bases from J, with 15 bases between. In germline, CDR1 is SNHLY, CDR2 FYNNEI. CDR3 amino acids: CASSERPGLGGYTF. CDR3 DNA sequence: TGTGCCAGCAGTGAAAGGCCGGGTTTAGGCGGCTACACCTTC.

This clone is a singleton in its sample. The chain couples TRBV11-3 to TRBJ2-5, with D perhaps matching TRBD1 (6 bases). The CDR3 extends over 13 amino acids. The ends were cut back, 5 bases at V and 3 bases at J, with 10 bases in the middle. From germline, CDR1 is SGHNT and CDR2 YENEEA. The CDR3 coding sequence is TGTGCCAGCAGCCCAGGGGCAGAAGAGACCCAGTACTTC. Protein sequence: CASSPGAEETQYF.

The chain employs TRBV6-5 and TRBJ1-6; tentative D call: TRBD1 (5 bases). Trimming removed 6 bases from V and 9 bases from J, with 12 bases in between. The CDR3 totals 13 residues. From germline, CDR1 is MNHEY and CDR2 SVGAGI. The CDR3 bases are TGTGCCAGCAGACAACAGGATAGTTCACCCCTCCACTTT. Translation gives CASRQQDSSPLHF.

CDR3 region: CASSQPSGDYTEAFF. As DNA, the CDR3 is TGTGCCAGCAGCCAGCCCTCCGGGGATTACACTGAAGCTTTCTTT. This chain joins TRBV14 and TRBJ1-1; D gene ambiguous. Germline V gene sequence: CDR1 SGHDN, CDR2 FVKESK. V gave up 3 bases and J gave up 3 bases, with 14 bases separating them. The CDR3 contains 15 residues.

This clone has just one count. The chain couples TRBV25-1 to TRBJ1-6; weak D call: TRBD1 (5 bases). The CDR3 has 16 residues. The ends were cut back, 4 bases at V and 10 bases at J, with 20 bases in the middle. Germline CDR1 reads MGHDK; CDR2 reads SYGVNS. The CDR3 coding sequence is TGTGCCAGCAGTGTAACAGGTTACGGAGGGAGCTCACCCCTCCACTTT. Residues: CASSVTGYGGSSPLHF. Supplemented by reference TRBV25-1 and TRBJ1-6, the full variable domain reads EADIYQTPRYLVIGTGKKITLECSQTMGHDKMYWYQQDPGMELHLIHYSYGVNSTEKGDLSSESTVSRIRTEHFPLTLESARPSHTSQYLCASSVTGYGGSSPLHFGNGTRLTVT.

The chain joins TRBV2 to TRBJ1-2; the D is unclear. The CDR3 loop spans 11 amino acids. Germline CDR1 SNHLY, CDR2 FYNNEI. The V end was cut by 0 bases, the J end by 7 bases, with 3 bases between. The CDR3 loop reads CASSEALGYTF. The CDR3 coding sequence is TGTGCCAGCAGTGAAGCCCTTGGCTACACCTTC.

The V call is TRBV9, the J call TRBJ2-1, with TRBD2 matching 9 bases. The CDR3 has 14 amino acids. V was pared by 4 bases and J by 9 bases, with 8 bases of the junction left unmatched. CDR1 is SGDLS, CDR2 YYNGEE, per germline. The CDR3 region is CASSTSGGNLEQFF. CDR3 DNA: TGTGCCAGCAGCACAAGCGGGGGGAACCTTGAGCAGTTCTTC.

V gene TRBV6-5 combines with J gene TRBJ2-7; 12 positions agree with TRBD2. The V segment lost 6 bases and the J segment 6 bases; nucleotides outside the gene matches: 6. The germline gives CDR1 MNHEY, CDR2 SVGAGI. The CDR3 runs 14 residues. The CDR3, as DNA: TGTGCCAGCAGACCTAGCGGGGGGGCTCCCGAGCAGTACTTC. Protein sequence: CASRPSGGAPEQYF.

The genes are TRBV19 and TRBJ2-5; 10 bases map to TRBD2. This CDR3 spans 15 amino acids. Germline values: CDR1 LNHDA, CDR2 SQIVND (reference sequence). V dropped 5 bases and J dropped 5; count of bases not matched to a gene: 8. CDR3 DNA sequence: TGTGCCAGTAGTCGCCCAGCGGGGGGGCCGGAGACCCAGTACTTC. Residues: CASSRPAGGPETQYF.

The rearrangement uses TRBV6-1 and TRBJ1-2; 9 positions agree with TRBD1. Trimming removed 6 bases from V and 1 base from J; junction bases left unmatched: 6. Per germline, CDR1 MNHNS and CDR2 SASEGT. The CDR3 has 15 amino acids. CDR3 sequence reads: CASRGQGPSNYGYTF. Here the CDR3 DNA reads TGTGCCAGCAGAGGACAGGGGCCAAGTAACTATGGCTACACCTTC.

This sequence joins TRBV11-2 and TRBJ2-1, with TRBD1 matching 9 bases. The junction had 15 bases not matched to a gene; V was cut back by 1 base and J by 8 bases. Germline assignment: CDR1 SGHAT and CDR2 FQNNGV. The CDR3 runs to 18 residues. CDR3 sequence (DNA): TGTGCCAGCAGCTTAGTCATCTGGGGACAGGGAGATGGAGATGAGCAGTTCTTC. It encodes CASSLVIWGQGDGDEQFF.

About this clone: At one of its ends the junction is not consistent with the germline gene, which may arise from a read error. V gene TRBV7-6 combines with J gene TRBJ1-6; D ambiguous. Germline CDR1 and CDR2: SGHVS and FNYEAQ. The CDR3 consists of 17 residues. In DNA, the CDR3 is TGTGCCAGCAGCGTAGCGGCCCTCGCCTCCTATAATTCACCCCTCCACTTT. This translates into CASSVAALASYNSPLHF.

The rearrangement links TRBV7-2 to TRBJ2-5; 9 bases map to TRBD1. From germline, CDR1 is SGHTA and CDR2 FQGNSA. The CDR3 sequence is 14 residues long. J lost 4 bases, V lost 6 bases, and 6 bases had no gene match. The CDR3 nucleotides read TGTGCCAGCAGGATGACAGGGGGTGGAGAGACCCAGTACTTC. This translates into CASRMTGGGETQYF.

The V and J genes are TRBV5-6 and TRBJ2-5; TRBD2 agrees at 13 bases. The CDR3 runs 16 residues. Germline V gene sequence: CDR1 SGHDT, CDR2 YYEEEE. The V and J ends lost 1 base and 2 bases, in that order; junction bases with no gene match: 2. CDR3 sequence: CASSLLGLAGQETQYF. The CDR3 bases are TGTGCCAGCAGCTTGTTGGGACTAGCGGGGCAAGAGACCCAGTACTTC.